These 27 T cell receptor beta chains were all obtained from the same sample, sequenced in a study of cytomegalovirus exposure and HLA in healthy donors (dated by TCRdb to about 2017). Library preparation used the immunoSEQ multiplex PCR assay. The multiplex PCR relied on a mix of 60 forward primers for TCR Vbeta segments and 13 reverse primers for TCR Jbeta segments. The immuneACCESS repertoire file appears here via TCRdb, limited to in-frame rearrangements. These files lack a portion of the clones; in checked studies, under half of the deficit traces to unresolved V genes, and the cause of the others is not known. The sample records about 130,000 clones, 79% of which are singletons. In total, the top ten clones hold 6.5% of the sample. Sequences were obtained from PBMCs. The source is a man aged 35 to 55 in good health and CMV-seropositive.

The chain uses TRBV2 and TRBJ1-4; 7 nucleotides match TRBD1. The ends lost 9 bases at V and 3 bases at J; junction bases unmatched: 7. Germline CDR1 reads SNHLY; CDR2 reads FYNNEI. The CDR3 loop spans 14 amino acids. The CDR3 bases are TGTGCCAGTGAGGGGGCAGTAGCTAATGAAAAACTGTTTTTT. Translated, it gives CASEGAVANEKLFF.

This clone was seen only once. Here the CDR3 reads CASSIAGSIIGEQYF. In DNA, the CDR3 is TGTGCCAGTAGTATTGCGGGGAGCATTATTGGCGAGCAGTACTTC. The chain uses TRBV19 and TRBJ2-7; weak D call: TRBD2 (6 bases). CDR3 size: 15 residues. Germline V lookup: CDR1 LNHDA, CDR2 SQIVND (reference sequence). The V end lost 3 bases, the J end lost 6 bases, and 18 bases lay between the germline ends.

This clone is termed medium-sized. The chain is built from TRBV9 and TRBJ2-1, with 10 nucleotides matching TRBD2. CDR1 is SGDLS, CDR2 YYNGEE, per germline. This CDR3 comprises 16 residues. J was trimmed by 5 bases and V by 3 bases; bases with no gene match: 8. The CDR3 is CASSDRTSGTNNEQFF. In DNA form, the CDR3 reads TGTGCCAGCAGCGATCGAACTAGCGGGACAAACAATGAGCAGTTCTTC.

The chain recombines TRBV7-6 with TRBJ2-2; D remains unclear. V was cut by 1 base and J by 5 bases, with 11 bases left in between. The CDR3 length is 15 residues. Per germline, CDR1 SGHVS and CDR2 FNYEAQ. CDR3 residues: CASSLGLDLTGELFF. The CDR3 region has the DNA TGTGCCAGCAGCTTAGGCCTAGATCTTACCGGGGAGCTGTTTTTT.

The rearrangement joins TRBV6-5 to TRBJ1-1, with D possibly being TRBD1 (6 bases). CDR1 MNHEY and CDR2 SVGAGI come from the germline V gene. CDR3 size: 11 residues. Trimming took off 3 bases at V and 10 bases at J, with 9 bases between the two ends. CDR3 amino acids: CASSYGGSAFF. CDR3 DNA: TGTGCCAGCAGTTATGGGGGCTCAGCTTTCTTT.

The chain combines TRBV7-8 with TRBJ2-7; perhaps TRBD2 as D (5 bases). The CDR3 sequence is 12 residues long. V shed 3 bases and J shed 6 bases, with 9 bases lying between them. CDR1 and CDR2 (germline): SGHVS, FQNEAQ. In nucleotides, the CDR3 is TGTGCCAGCAGCTTGGCCAGCGGCGAGCAGTACTTC. Translating gives CASSLASGEQYF.

About this clone itself: The sample holds other DNA sequences that translate to the same CDR3. The genes are TRBV6-5 and TRBJ2-7, with 8 positions matching TRBD1. The CDR3 consists of 12 residues. The junction had 1 base not matched to a gene; V was cut back by 5 bases and J by 4 bases. Germline lookup yields CDR1 MNHEY and CDR2 SVGAGI. CDR3 sequence (DNA): TGTGCCAGCAGTCAGGGGGCTTACGAGCAGTACTTC. Encoded protein: CASSQGAYEQYF.

This clone has only a few counts. This sequence joins TRBV7-9 and TRBJ2-7, with TRBD2 matching over 12 bases. Germline assignment: CDR1 SEHNR and CDR2 FQNEAQ (reference sequence). Trimming took 4 bases from V and 10 from J; bases not matched to a gene: 8. The CDR3 runs 14 residues. CDR3 nucleotide sequence: TGTGCCAGCAGCTCAGAGGGACTAGCGGGCATCCAGTACTTC. Its translation is CASSSEGLAGIQYF.

The chain combines TRBV6-5 with TRBJ1-6, with D hard to call. The ends were cut back, 4 bases at V and 8 bases at J, with 9 bases in the middle. The CDR3 contains 13 residues. CDR1 MNHEY and CDR2 SVGAGI come from the germline V gene. DNA for the CDR3: TGTGCCAGCAGTTCGAAAACGGATTCACCCCTCCACTTT. Protein product: CASSSKTDSPLHF.

The chain uses TRBV5-1 and TRBJ2-3; a possible D gene is TRBD2 (6 bases). The V end was cut by 4 bases, the J end by 4 bases, with 16 bases between. The CDR3 has 15 amino acids. Germline-derived CDR1 and CDR2 are SGHRS and YFSETQ. Here the CDR3 DNA reads TGCGCCAGCAGCCCCCTGACTAGTGTGGCAGATACGCAGTATTTT. It is translated as CASSPLTSVADTQYF.

Here the CDR3 reads CASERNTEAFF. The CDR3 nucleotides read TGTGCCAGCGAGCGGAACACTGAAGCTTTCTTT. This chain joins TRBV2 and TRBJ1-1; the D is unclear. Germline loops: CDR1 SNHLY, CDR2 FYNNEI. The CDR3 has 11 amino acids. The germline V and J ends were trimmed by 8 bases and 1 base, with 5 bases remaining between them.

The chain has TRBV11-2 and TRBJ1-1, with D hard to call. The CDR3 totals 13 residues. Germline CDR1 is SGHAT and CDR2 is FQNNGV. The V and J ends lost 1 base and 1 base respectively, with 4 bases between them. The CDR3 nucleotides read TGTGCCAGCAGCTTAGCTCCGAACACTGAAGCTTTCTTT. This encodes CASSLAPNTEAFF.

This clone was found once. The chain's CDR3 is CASSQIQINQPQHF. The CDR3 region has the DNA TGTGCCAGCAGCCAGATCCAGATTAATCAGCCCCAGCATTTT. The chain couples TRBV4-2 to TRBJ1-5; D unclear. Trimming pared 3 bases from V and 4 bases from J, leaving 10 bases between. Germline lookup yields CDR1 LGHNA and CDR2 YNFKEQ. The CDR3 consists of 14 residues.

The chain links TRBV27 to TRBJ1-6; D is unclear. Germline V gene data show CDR1 as MNHEY and CDR2 as SMNVEV (reference sequence). Trimming took off 5 bases at V and 9 bases at J, with 11 bases between the two ends. CDR3 length: 13 residues. Here the CDR3 reads CASSLPRGSPLHF. The CDR3 bases are TGTGCCAGCAGTCTGCCGAGAGGTTCACCCCTCCACTTT.

The CDR3 region has the DNA TGTGCCAGTAGCCCTAGCGGGAGATTTCAGACCCAGTACTTC. It specifies CASSPSGRFQTQYF. This chain connects TRBV19 to TRBJ2-5; 10 positions match TRBD2. V dropped 6 bases and J dropped 6; count of bases not matched to a gene: 7. The V gene's germline CDR1 is LNHDA and CDR2 SQIVND (reference sequence). The CDR3 has 14 amino acids. The full variable domain, completed using reference TRBV19 and TRBJ2-5, is DGGITQSPKYLFRKEGQNVTLSCEQNLNHDAMYWYRQDPGQGLRLIYYSQIVNDFQKGDIAEGYSVSREKKESFPLTVTSAQKNPTAFYLCASSPSGRFQTQYFGPGTRLLVL.

This clone showed up just a few times. This chain links TRBV11-2 with TRBJ2-3, with TRBD1 matching 7 bases. The CDR3 is made up of 17 amino acids. Germline loops: CDR1 SGHAT, CDR2 FQNNGV. V was pared by 3 bases and J by 5 bases, with 14 bases of the junction left unmatched. The CDR3 reads CASSFLMDRQLVDTQYF. Here the CDR3 DNA reads TGTGCCAGCAGCTTCCTAATGGACAGGCAGCTCGTAGATACGCAGTATTTT.

This chain uses TRBV5-5 with TRBJ1-1, with no clear D. The CDR3 is 14 amino acids. Trimming stripped 4 bases from V and 4 bases from J, with 14 bases between. The V gene's germline CDR1 is SGHKS and CDR2 YYEKEE (reference sequence). The CDR3, as DNA: TGTGCCAGCAGCATGGACCCCAGAGGCACTGAAGCTTTCTTT. It encodes CASSMDPRGTEAFF.

A note on this clone: At one end the junction does not follow the germline gene, possibly because of a read error. The chain links TRBV7-9 to TRBJ2-3, with TRBD2 matching over 12 bases. This CDR3 is built from 16 residues. Germline assignment: CDR1 SEHNR and CDR2 FQNEAQ (reference sequence). The CDR3 coding sequence is TGTTCCAGCAGCTTTGGGACTAGCGGGTTCGTAGATACGCAGTATTTT. It encodes CSSSFGTSGFVDTQYF.

The rearrangement uses TRBV27 and TRBJ1-1; D gene ambiguous. Trimming took off 3 bases at V and 4 bases at J, with 9 bases between the two ends. CDR1 and CDR2 from the germline V gene are MNHEY and SMNVEV (reference sequence). The CDR3 has 13 amino acids. DNA of the CDR3: TGTGCCAGCAGTTTGAGCGGCCTCACTGAAGCTTTCTTT. Translated: CASSLSGLTEAFF.

This clone was counted a few times. This rearrangement joins TRBV28 to TRBJ1-2, with TRBD1 matching 8 bases. In germline, CDR1 is MDHEN, CDR2 SYDVKM. This CDR3 contains 13 residues. J was trimmed by 4 bases and V by 7 bases; bases with no gene match: 5. The CDR3 reads CASTLTGAYGYTF. Written as DNA, the CDR3 is TGTGCCAGCACCTTGACAGGGGCCTATGGCTACACCTTC.

The V call is TRBV7-6, the J call TRBJ1-1; 9 nucleotides align to TRBD1. Germline CDR1 reads SGHVS; CDR2 reads FNYEAQ. This CDR3 contains 16 residues. With V trimmed by 1 base and J by 1 base, 4 bases remained unmatched. Written as DNA, the CDR3 is TGTGCCAGCAGCTTAGATAGACAGGGGGGGAACACTGAAGCTTTCTTT. This sequence encodes CASSLDRQGGNTEAFF.

This chain connects TRBV27 to TRBJ2-7; a possible D gene is TRBD1 (5 bases). The CDR3 has 14 residues. CDR1 MNHEY and CDR2 SMNVEV come from the germline V gene (reference sequence). V was pared by 2 bases and J by 1 base, with 9 bases between. The DNA for the CDR3 is TGTGCCAGCAGTTTAGGGGCAGGGTCCTACGAGCAGTACTTC. This gives the protein CASSLGAGSYEQYF.

The gene calls are TRBV10-3 and TRBJ2-7; 7 nucleotides align to TRBD2. V trimming: 7 bases; J trimming: 2 bases; junction bases outside the gene matches: 11. CDR1 and CDR2 from the germline V gene are ENHRY and SYGVKD. The CDR3 sequence is 15 residues long. CDR3 sequence reads: CAIKPSLGGAYEQYF. The CDR3 DNA sequence: TGTGCCATCAAACCCTCCTTGGGGGGGGCCTACGAGCAGTACTTC.

The J gene is TRBJ2-1, the V gene TRBV27, with a possible D match to TRBD2 (6 bases). Trimming cost V 4 bases and J 3 bases, with 7 bases left between them. Looked up from germline, CDR1 is MNHEY and CDR2 is SMNVEV (reference sequence). The length of the CDR3 is 13 residues. The CDR3 region is CASSYGSYNEQFF. CDR3 sequence (DNA): TGTGCCAGCAGTTACGGGAGCTACAATGAGCAGTTCTTC.

V is TRBV6-5 and J is TRBJ2-7; a weak D match, TRBD1 (7 bases). The CDR3 length is 13 residues. Germline loops: CDR1 MNHEY, CDR2 SVGAGI. Trimming removed 2 bases at V and 7 bases at J, with 12 bases between. The DNA of the CDR3 is TGTGCCAGCAGTTACCTACAGGGGAGGGAGCAGTACTTC. It encodes CASSYLQGREQYF.

The chain combines TRBV6-6 with TRBJ2-1; TRBD2 matches at 9 bases. V lost 2 bases and J lost 5; bases outside the gene matches: 7. Germline CDR1 reads MNHNY; CDR2 reads SVGAGI (reference sequence). There are 16 residues in the CDR3. This chain's CDR3 is CASSYPLAGVNNEQFF. The CDR3 DNA follows: TGTGCCAGCAGTTACCCCTTAGCGGGAGTCAACAATGAGCAGTTCTTC.

This chain joins TRBV7-9 and TRBJ2-2; D remains ambiguous. The CDR3 loop spans 14 amino acids. CDR1 SEHNR and CDR2 FQNEAQ come from the germline V gene (reference sequence). V was shortened by 3 bases and J by 6 bases, with 11 bases between the two germline ends. This chain's CDR3 is CASSFLSGSGELFF. The CDR3 DNA is TGTGCCAGCAGCTTCTTATCCGGGTCCGGGGAGCTGTTTTTT. The full variable domain, rest sourced from reference TRBV7-9 and TRBJ2-2, is DTGVSQNPRHKITKRGQNVTFRCDPISEHNRLYWYRQTLGQGPEFLTYFQNEAQLEKSRLLSDRFSAERPKGSFSTLEIQRTEQGDSAMYLCASSFLSGSGELFFGEGSRLTVL.